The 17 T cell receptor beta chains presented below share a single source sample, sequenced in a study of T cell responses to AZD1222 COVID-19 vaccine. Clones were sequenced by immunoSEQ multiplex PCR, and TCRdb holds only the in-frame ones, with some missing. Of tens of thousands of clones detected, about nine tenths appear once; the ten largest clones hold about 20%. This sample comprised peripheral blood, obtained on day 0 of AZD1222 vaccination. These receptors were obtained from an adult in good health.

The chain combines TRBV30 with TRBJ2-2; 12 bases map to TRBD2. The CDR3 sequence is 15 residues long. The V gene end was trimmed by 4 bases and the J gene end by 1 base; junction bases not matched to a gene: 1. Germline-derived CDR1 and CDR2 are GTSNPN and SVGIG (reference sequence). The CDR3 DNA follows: TGTGCCTGGAAACTAGCGGGGGGGAACACCGGGGAGCTGTTTTTT. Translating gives CAWKLAGGNTGELFF.

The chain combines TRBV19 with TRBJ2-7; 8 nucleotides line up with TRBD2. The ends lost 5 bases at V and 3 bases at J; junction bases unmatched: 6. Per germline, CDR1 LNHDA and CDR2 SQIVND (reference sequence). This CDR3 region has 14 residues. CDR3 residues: CASSPRGGVYEQYF. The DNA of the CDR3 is TGTGCCAGTAGTCCCCGGGGGGGCGTCTACGAGCAGTACTTC.

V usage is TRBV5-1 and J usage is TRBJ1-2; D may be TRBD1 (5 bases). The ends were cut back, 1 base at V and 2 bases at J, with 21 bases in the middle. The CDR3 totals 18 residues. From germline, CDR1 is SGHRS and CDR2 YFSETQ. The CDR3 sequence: CASSLWGLGLRENYGYTF. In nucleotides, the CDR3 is TGCGCCAGCAGCTTGTGGGGTCTCGGACTCAGGGAGAACTATGGCTACACCTTC.

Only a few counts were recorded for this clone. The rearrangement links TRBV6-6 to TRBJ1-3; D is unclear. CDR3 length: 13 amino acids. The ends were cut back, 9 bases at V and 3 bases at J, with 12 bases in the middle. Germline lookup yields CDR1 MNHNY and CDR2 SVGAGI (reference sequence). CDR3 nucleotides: TGTGCCAGTACAAAGACTAGTGGAAACACCATATATTTT. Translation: CASTKTSGNTIYF.

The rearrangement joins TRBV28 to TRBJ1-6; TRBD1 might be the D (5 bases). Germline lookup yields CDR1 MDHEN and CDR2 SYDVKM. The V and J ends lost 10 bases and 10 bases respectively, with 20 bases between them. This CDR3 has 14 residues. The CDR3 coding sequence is TGTGCCATCGTCCCTCAGGGAACGGAATCACCCCTCCACTTT. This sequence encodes CAIVPQGTESPLHF.

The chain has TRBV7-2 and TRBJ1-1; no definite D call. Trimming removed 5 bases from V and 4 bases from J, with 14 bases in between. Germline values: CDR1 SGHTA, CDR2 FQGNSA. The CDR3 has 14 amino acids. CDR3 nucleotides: TGTGCCAGCAGCCGCTTGGGGTACAGCACTGAAGCTTTCTTT. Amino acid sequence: CASSRLGYSTEAFF.

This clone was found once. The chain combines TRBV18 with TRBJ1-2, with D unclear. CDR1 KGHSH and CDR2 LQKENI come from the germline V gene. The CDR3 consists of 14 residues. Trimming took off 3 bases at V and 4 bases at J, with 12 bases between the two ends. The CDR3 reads CASSPGRELYGYTF. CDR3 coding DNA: TGTGCCAGCTCACCTGGACGGGAACTCTATGGCTACACCTTC. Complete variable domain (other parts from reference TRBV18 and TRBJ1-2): NAGVMQNPRHLVRRRGQEARLRCSPMKGHSHVYWYRQLPEEGLKFMVYLQKENIIDESGMPKERFSAEFPKEGPSILRIQQVVRGDSAAYFCASSPGRELYGYTFGSGTRLTVV.

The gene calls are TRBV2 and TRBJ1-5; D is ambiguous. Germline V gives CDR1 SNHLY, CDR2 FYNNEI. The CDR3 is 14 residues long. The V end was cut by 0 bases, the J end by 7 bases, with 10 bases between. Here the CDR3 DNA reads TGTGCCAGCAGTGAAGCGCTTCAAGGACAGCCCCAGCATTTT. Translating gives CASSEALQGQPQHF.

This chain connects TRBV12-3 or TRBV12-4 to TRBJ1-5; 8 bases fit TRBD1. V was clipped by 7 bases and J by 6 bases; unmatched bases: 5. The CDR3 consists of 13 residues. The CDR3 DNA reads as TGTGCCAGCACCTTAACAGGGGGTCAGCCCCAGCATTTT. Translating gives CASTLTGGQPQHF.

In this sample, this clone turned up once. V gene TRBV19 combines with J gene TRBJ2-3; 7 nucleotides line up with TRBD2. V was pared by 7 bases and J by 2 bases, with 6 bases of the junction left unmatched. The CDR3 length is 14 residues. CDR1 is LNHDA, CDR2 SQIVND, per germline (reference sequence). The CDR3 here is CASNTAGFTDTQYF. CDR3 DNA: TGTGCCAGTAACACAGCGGGGTTCACAGATACGCAGTATTTT.

CDR3 coding DNA: TGCAGCCTCCCTGGGGTCTATGGCTACACCTTC. This gives the protein CSLPGVYGYTF. The J gene is TRBJ1-2, the V gene TRBV29-1, with no clear D. The CDR3 runs to 11 residues. Germline V gene sequence: CDR1 SQVTM, CDR2 ANQGSEA. V gave up 8 bases and J gave up 4 bases, with 11 bases separating them.

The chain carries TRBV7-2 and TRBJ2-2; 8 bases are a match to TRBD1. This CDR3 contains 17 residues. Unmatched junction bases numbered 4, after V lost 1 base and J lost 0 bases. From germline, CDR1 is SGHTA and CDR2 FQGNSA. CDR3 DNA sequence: TGTGCCAGCAGCTTAGACTGGGACAGGTCGAACACCGGGGAGCTGTTTTTT. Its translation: CASSLDWDRSNTGELFF.

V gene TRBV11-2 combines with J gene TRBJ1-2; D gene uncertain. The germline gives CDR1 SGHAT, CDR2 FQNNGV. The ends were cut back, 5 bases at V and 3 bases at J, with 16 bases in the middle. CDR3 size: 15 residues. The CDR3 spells CASSLPNMAYYGYTF. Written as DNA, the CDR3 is TGTGCCAGCAGCCTACCAAACATGGCCTACTATGGCTACACCTTC.

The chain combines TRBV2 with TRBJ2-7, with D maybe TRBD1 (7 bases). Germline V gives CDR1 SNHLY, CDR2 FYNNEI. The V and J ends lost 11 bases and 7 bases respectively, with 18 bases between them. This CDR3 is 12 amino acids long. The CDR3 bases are TGTGCCCGGACAACAGGGGCGGGGGAGCAGTACTTC. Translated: CARTTGAGEQYF.

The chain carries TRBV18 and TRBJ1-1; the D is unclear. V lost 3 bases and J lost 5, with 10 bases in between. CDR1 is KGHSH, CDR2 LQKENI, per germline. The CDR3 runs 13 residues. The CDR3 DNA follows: TGTGCCAGCTCACCCCCAGACGGGACTGAAGCTTTCTTT. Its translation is CASSPPDGTEAFF.

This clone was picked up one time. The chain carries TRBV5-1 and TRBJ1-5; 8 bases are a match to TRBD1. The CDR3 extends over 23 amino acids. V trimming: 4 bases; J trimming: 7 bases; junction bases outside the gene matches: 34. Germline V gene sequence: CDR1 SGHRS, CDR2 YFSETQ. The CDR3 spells CASSTPNRPPSHRSGQVIQPQHF. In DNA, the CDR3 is TGCGCCAGCAGCACCCCCAATCGGCCTCCCTCACACAGATCGGGACAGGTGATACAGCCCCAGCATTTT.

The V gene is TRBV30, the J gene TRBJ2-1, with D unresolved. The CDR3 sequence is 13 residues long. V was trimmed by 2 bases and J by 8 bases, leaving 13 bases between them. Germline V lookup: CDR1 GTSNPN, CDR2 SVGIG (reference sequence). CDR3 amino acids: CAWSLPNLDEQFF. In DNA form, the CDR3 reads TGTGCCTGGAGTCTTCCCAATTTGGATGAGCAGTTCTTC.